This note documents a single T cell receptor (beta chain) sequence. The antigen is unknown. This sample was taken from a study of long-term antiretroviral therapy in people with HIV. Across the whole study: Collection of the earliest samples took place about a decade ahead of the 2015 immediate-ART recommendation. Overall study findings and caveats: Every time point showed a repertoire led by clones expanded before ART.

Looked up from germline, CDR1 is SGDLS and CDR2 is YYNGEE. The CDR3 length is 15 residues. Trimming pared 4 bases from V and 2 bases from J, leaving 15 bases between. The authors ran the immunoSEQ assay, v3.0, at survey level. Sequencing aimed to cover roughly 40,000-50,000 T-cell genomes per sample. Method: immunoSEQ multiplex PCR; TCRdb's copy keeps in-frame clones and lacks some. The data show some 23,000 clones, roughly 85% seen once. This specimen was unsorted PBMCs, taken 1.2 years after starting antiretroviral therapy. This TCR was recovered from a woman aged 35 to 49 with HIV. The chain employs TRBV9 and TRBJ1-1, with a weak D call TRBD1 (5 bases). CDR3: CASSHRDGGNTEAFF. In DNA form, the CDR3 reads TGTGCCAGCAGCCACCGGGACGGAGGAAACACTGAAGCTTTCTTT.